This T cell receptor (beta chain) was observed in a study of low-dose radiotherapy and immunotherapy resistance in tumors. The CDR3 extends over 15 amino acids. Per germline, CDR1 SGHAT and CDR2 FQNNGV. Time point specified: before trial treatment. This clonotype appeared once. A junction boundary mismatches the germline segment, possibly from a read error. TRAV and TRBV primers primed cDNA for both TCRalpha and TCRbeta. Over around 19 PCR cycles, TCRs were amplified from a constant-region primer and V-primer adapter. One entry per CDR3 protein results from TCRdb running MiXCR on the reads. The sample includes approximately 70,000 distinct CDR3 sequences, less than 40% of them seen just once.

This clonotype was sampled from a female donor with ovarian cancer. The chain couples TRBV11-2 to TRBJ2-3; TRBD2 aligns across 8 bases. The starting material was PBMCs, obtained before treatment. As DNA, the CDR3 is TGTGCCAGCAACTTAGACGGGGGGGGCACAGATACACAGTATTTT. Translated: CASNLDGGGTDTQYF.